These T cell receptor beta chains were read from a single sample in a study of blood T cells in healthy people across ages. TCRdb re-called the 5' RACE reads with MiXCR, one entry per CDR3 protein. Of about 560,000 distinct CDR3 sequences detected, about a quarter appear once; the ten largest clones hold under 4.5%. The same data also contributed to another study, on T cells of mothers and their children.

Sample: blood. Source of these receptors: a boy aged 2-15 years in good health. The CDR3 runs from the conserved cysteine through the conserved F or W. A D gene is named only where the DNA matches it firmly. Not all rows give a size; the values are once, few, many and, for expanded clones, a class.

j_gene | d_gene | len | v_gene | abundance | CDR3aa | CDR3nt
TRBJ1-1 | - | 14 | TRBV30 | - | CAWSGDILNTEAFF | TGTGCCTGGAGCGGGGACATCTTGAACACTGAAGCTTTCTTT
TRBJ2-5 | - | 14 | TRBV7-6 | - | CASSLTGGRETQYF | TGTGCCAGCAGCTTGACGGGGGGCAGAGAGACCCAGTACTTC
TRBJ2-5 | - | 14 | TRBV5-1 | - | CASSWRLEEETQYF | TGCGCCAGCAGCTGGAGGCTCGAAGAGGAGACCCAGTACTTC
TRBJ2-2 | TRBD1 | 17 | TRBV12-5 | - | CASGLVQTGGITGELFF | TGTGCTAGTGGTTTGGTACAAACAGGGGGCATTACCGGGGAGCTGTTTTTT
TRBJ1-4 | TRBD1 | 17 | TRBV6-1 | few | CASRNRDSQATNEKLFF | TGTGCCAGCAGAAACCGGGACAGCCAAGCAACTAATGAAAAACTGTTTTTT
TRBJ2-5 | TRBD1 | 15 | TRBV2 | - | CASSEATGDGETQYF | TGTGCCAGCAGTGAAGCAACAGGGGACGGGGAGACCCAGTACTTC
TRBJ2-7 | - | 14 | TRBV12-3/TRBV12-4 | - | CASSLRDLPYEQYF | TGTGCCAGCAGTTTAAGGGACTTGCCCTACGAGCAGTACTTC
TRBJ2-2 | TRBD1 | 16 | TRBV14 | - | CASSHGTGLPAGELFF | TGTGCCAGCAGCCACGGGACAGGGCTTCCAGCCGGGGAGCTGTTTTTT
TRBJ2-3 | TRBD2 | 18 | TRBV7-9 | - | CASSLWFASGRAGDTQYF | TGTGCCAGCAGCTTATGGTTTGCTAGCGGGAGGGCCGGAGATACGCAGTATTTT
TRBJ2-5 | - | 13 | TRBV11-2 | - | CASSTQLASTQYF | TGTGCCAGCAGCACTCAATTAGCTTCGACCCAGTACTTC
TRBJ2-2 | TRBD2 | 16 | TRBV5-1 | - | CASSFGTSGNTGELFF | TGCGCCAGCAGCTTCGGGACTAGCGGAAACACCGGGGAGCTGTTTTTT
TRBJ2-1 | - | 16 | TRBV29-1 | - | CSVVAEPSLSYNEQFF | TGCAGCGTTGTGGCCGAACCGTCGCTGTCCTACAATGAGCAGTTCTTC
TRBJ2-2 | - | 15 | TRBV6-6 | few | CASSSGTPDTGELFF | TGTGCCAGCAGTTCAGGGACTCCGGACACCGGGGAGCTGTTTTTT
TRBJ2-7 | TRBD1 | 13 | TRBV2 | few | CASSGWTGEEQYF | TGTGCCAGCAGTGGCTGGACAGGGGAGGAGCAGTACTTC
TRBJ1-4 | TRBD1 | 13 | TRBV28 | - | CAIQTGYSEKLFF | TGTGCCATCCAGACAGGGTATTCTGAAAAACTGTTTTTT
TRBJ2-7 | - | 15 | TRBV5-5 | few | CASSGLLESVSEQYF | TGTGCCAGCAGCGGCCTACTAGAGAGTGTGTCCGAGCAGTACTTC
TRBJ1-2 | - | 13 | TRBV12-3/TRBV12-4 | - | CASSFGAGNGYTF | TGTGCCAGCAGTTTTGGGGCAGGGAATGGCTACACCTTC
TRBJ2-1 | TRBD1 | 13 | TRBV29-1 | - | CSVGQGTYNEQFF | TGCAGCGTTGGACAGGGGACCTACAATGAGCAGTTCTTC
TRBJ2-3 | TRBD1 | 14 | TRBV7-9 | - | CASSSPGTGDTQYF | TGTGCCAGCAGCTCCCCTGGGACAGGGGATACGCAGTATTTT
TRBJ1-1 | TRBD1 | 15 | TRBV18 | - | CASSSGLGQGAEAFF | TGTGCCAGCTCCTCAGGCTTGGGACAGGGCGCTGAAGCTTTCTTT
TRBJ2-2 | - | 12 | TRBV20-1 | few | CSAFSATGELFF | TGCAGTGCCTTCTCTGCTACCGGGGAGCTGTTTTTT
TRBJ2-1 | - | 15 | TRBV4-3 | - | CASSQGPFTYNEQFF | TGCGCCAGCAGCCAAGGACCGTTTACCTACAATGAGCAGTTCTTC
TRBJ1-1 | - | 14 | TRBV5-1 | few | CASSLEAAGTEAFF | TGCGCCAGCAGCTTGGAGGCAGCGGGCACTGAAGCTTTCTTT
TRBJ2-7 | - | 17 | TRBV5-1 | few | CASSLKRGTVSSYEQYF | TGCGCCAGCAGCTTGAAGAGGGGGACGGTAAGCTCCTACGAGCAGTACTTC
TRBJ2-7 | - | 13 | TRBV27 | - | CASSPIGWGEQYF | TGTGCCAGCAGTCCTATAGGATGGGGGGAGCAGTACTTC
TRBJ2-1 | - | 12 | TRBV28 | few | CASSLMSDEQFF | TGTGCCAGCAGTCTAATGTCCGATGAGCAGTTCTTC
TRBJ2-7 | TRBD1 | 16 | TRBV5-6 | once | CASSLMDRGPSYEQYF | TGTGCCAGCAGCTTGATGGACAGGGGACCCTCCTACGAGCAGTACTTC
TRBJ2-6 | - | 16 | TRBV20-1 | - | CSANNGAVTGANVLTF | TGCAGTGCCAATAACGGGGCCGTAACTGGGGCCAACGTCCTGACTTTC
TRBJ1-2 | - | 17 | TRBV27 | - | CASSLRGGPASNYGYTF | TGTGCCAGCAGTTTAAGGGGAGGACCGGCAAGTAACTATGGCTACACCTTC
TRBJ2-7 | - | 16 | TRBV6-2/TRBV6-3 | few | CASSYSGTASSYEQYF | TGTGCCAGCAGCTACTCCGGGACTGCGAGCTCCTACGAGCAGTACTTC
TRBJ2-2 | TRBD2 | 16 | TRBV6-5 | few | CASSYGTSQYTGELFF | TGTGCCAGCAGTTACGGGACTAGTCAATACACCGGGGAGCTGTTTTTT
TRBJ1-5 | - | 15 | TRBV7-9 | - | CASSLSRDSNQPQHF | TGTGCCAGCAGCTTATCCAGAGATAGCAATCAGCCCCAGCATTTT
TRBJ2-7 | TRBD2 | 14 | TRBV6-2/TRBV6-3 | - | CASKSPGGVYEQYF | TGTGCCAGCAAGTCCCCGGGGGGGGTCTACGAGCAGTACTTC
TRBJ1-2 | TRBD1 | 14 | TRBV29-1 | - | CSATSWDSVYGYTF | TGCAGCGCAACCTCCTGGGACAGCGTCTATGGCTACACCTTC
TRBJ1-5 | - | 14 | TRBV12-3/TRBV12-4 | - | CASSLDGRNQLQHF | TGTGCCAGCAGTCTAGACGGACGCAATCAGCTCCAGCATTTT
TRBJ2-3 | - | 16 | TRBV9 | few | CASSGPGATPEDTQYF | TGTGCCAGCAGCGGCCCGGGGGCTACCCCCGAAGATACGCAGTATTTT
TRBJ2-5 | - | 16 | TRBV5-1 | few | CASSLGLATNQETQYF | TGCGCCAGCAGCTTAGGTCTAGCGACTAACCAAGAGACCCAGTACTTC
TRBJ2-7 | - | 15 | TRBV15 | few | CATSSKQGPPYEQYF | TGTGCCACCAGCAGCAAGCAGGGACCCCCCTACGAGCAGTACTTC
TRBJ1-4 | TRBD1 | 15 | TRBV7-8 | - | CASSSLGGASEKLFF | TGTGCCAGCAGCTCCTTAGGGGGCGCGAGTGAAAAACTGTTTTTT
TRBJ2-1 | - | 15 | TRBV3-1 | - | CASSPTASSYNEQFF | TGTGCCAGCAGCCCTACGGCTAGCTCCTACAATGAGCAGTTCTTC
TRBJ1-2 | TRBD1 | 15 | TRBV29-1 | - | CSVEKGAADSTGYTF | TGCAGCGTTGAAAAGGGGGCAGCGGACTCGACTGGCTACACCTTC
TRBJ1-2 | - | 12 | TRBV29-1 | - | CSVDLLSVGYTF | TGCAGCGTTGATCTCCTTTCGGTGGGCTACACCTTC
TRBJ2-5 | TRBD2 | 17 | TRBV28 | few | CASSARGTSGGQETQYF | TGTGCCAGCAGTGCCCGGGGGACTAGCGGGGGTCAAGAGACCCAGTACTTC
TRBJ1-5 | - | 14 | TRBV2 | - | CASRARINNQPQHF | TGTGCCAGCAGAGCACGGATTAACAATCAGCCCCAGCATTTT
TRBJ2-2 | - | 15 | TRBV4-2 | - | CASSQDRPDTGELFF | TGTGCCAGCAGCCAAGATCGACCGGACACCGGGGAGCTGTTTTTT
TRBJ1-5 | - | 14 | TRBV5-1 | - | CASSLDVSTQPQHF | TGCGCCAGCAGCTTGGATGTCTCAACTCAGCCCCAGCATTTT
TRBJ1-1 | - | 13 | TRBV4-1 | - | CASGDRRSAEAFF | TGCGCCAGCGGTGACAGGCGGTCGGCTGAAGCTTTCTTT
TRBJ2-7 | - | 13 | TRBV20-1 | - | CSARGTLSYEQYF | TGCAGTGCTAGAGGGACACTCTCCTACGAGCAGTACTTC
TRBJ1-2 | TRBD1 | 15 | TRBV27 | few | CASSFGDRLNYGYTF | TGTGCCAGCAGTTTCGGGGACAGACTAAACTATGGCTACACCTTC